This is a list of T cell receptor beta chains from one sample in a study of PD-1 blockade in classical Hodgkin lymphoma. Assay used: immunoSEQ multiplex PCR; TCRdb lists only in-frame clones, some missing. The table lists 10,000 to 14,000 clones, roughly 80% of them singletons. The sequenced sample was peripheral blood mononuclear cells (PBMCs), obtained at baseline. These receptors were collected from a human donor with classical Hodgkin lymphoma. CDR3s include the opening cysteine and the closing phenylalanine or tryptophan. Only some rows state a clone size, as once, few, many or a class for expanded clones.

TRBJ1-1 | once | TRBV28 | CASSLGTGTATEAFF
TRBJ1-2 | NA | TRBV7-8 | CASSLGGGAYGYTF
TRBJ1-4 | few | TRBV10-1 | CASSESRAMKLFF
TRBJ2-7 | NA | TRBV10-2 | CASSASGGYEQYF
TRBJ2-3 | NA | TRBV5-1 | CASSSTSVGTDTQYF
TRBJ1-2 | NA | TRBV6-6 | CASRGGYGYTF
TRBJ1-1 | NA | TRBV9 | CASSVGLGGGGGTEAFF
TRBJ2-5 | few | TRBV19 | CASSGGTTQETQYF
TRBJ2-3 | NA | TRBV4-3 | CASSQMGAGGPSNTQYF
TRBJ1-5 | NA | TRBV5-5 | CASSFSQGNQPQHF
TRBJ1-2 | few | TRBV6-6 | CASSRGQGGGGYTF
TRBJ1-5 | NA | TRBV27 | CASSPTQDRRYSNQPQHF
TRBJ2-5 | once | TRBV6-6 | CASSSGQFQETQYF
TRBJ1-2 | NA | TRBV4-1 | CASSRRTEEAYGYTF
TRBJ1-2 | NA | TRBV11-3 | CASSLANYGYTF
TRBJ1-1 | NA | TRBV28 | CASSLYYRGLNTEAFF
TRBJ1-4 | NA | TRBV28 | CASSQGTGTTNEKLFF
TRBJ2-2 | NA | TRBV5-1 | CASSWSRTGELFF
TRBJ1-1 | NA | TRBV5-6 | CASSLPQGAEAFF
TRBJ2-3 | NA | TRBV6-9 | CASSPDSPFTDTQYF
TRBJ1-2 | NA | TRBV6-5 | CASRRQMTNYGYTF
TRBJ2-5 | NA | TRBV10-3 | CAIGGTGGETQYF
TRBJ1-2 | NA | TRBV9 | CASSRQGDASGYGYTF
TRBJ1-1 | NA | TRBV5-1 | CASSLADGCNTEAFF
NA | NA | TRBV2 | CASSSTSGSYEQYF
TRBJ2-3 | NA | TRBV19 | CASSHPGTRRPGDTQYF
TRBJ2-3 | NA | TRBV7-2 | CASSPGLATNTQYF
TRBJ2-5 | NA | TRBV9 | CASSVVSGLRETQYF
TRBJ2-2 | NA | TRBV7-6 | CASSFRTGGTGELFF
TRBJ1-1 | NA | TRBV11-3 | CASSLDGANTEAFF
TRBJ2-5 | NA | TRBV4-1 | CASSQVTGSSETQYF
TRBJ2-7 | NA | TRBV5-6 | CASSKQGPRDEQYF
TRBJ1-1 | NA | TRBV6-5 | CASSPNRYEAFF
TRBJ2-5 | NA | TRBV6-5 | CASKLSWGVQETQYF
TRBJ2-5 | NA | TRBV28 | CASTLTGGETQYF
TRBJ1-2 | NA | TRBV7-2 | CASSLQSAGARGYTF
TRBJ2-7 | NA | TRBV6-5 | CASSYEMSSYEQYF
TRBJ2-1 | NA | TRBV11-2 | CASSPGGLAGIYNEQFF
TRBJ1-1 | NA | TRBV5-1 | CASSESDRGVAEAFF
TRBJ1-3 | NA | TRBV4-1 | CASSQEGQGPGNTIYF
TRBJ2-6 | NA | TRBV5-1 | CASRSRFTKSGQRPDF
TRBJ2-2 | few | TRBV7-3 | CASSRSTGELFF
TRBJ1-4 | NA | TRBV6-5 | CASSYRAHEKLFF
TRBJ2-3 | once | TRBV10-3 | CATVNTGSSDTQYF